This T cell receptor beta chain was identified in a study of T cells in Graves' hyperthyroidism and ophthalmopathy. Study-wide results and caveats: Blood also contained most expanded thyroid clonotypes above 0.001. A 13 V-J model separated ophthalmopathy from stable hyperthyroidism.

The sample holds many counts of this clonotype. Antigen unknown. Germline CDR1 and CDR2: MNHEY and SMNVEV (reference sequence). The CDR3 sequence is 14 residues long. With 3 bases removed from V and 1 base from J, the gap between germline ends came to 9 bases. Authors of the study amplified TCR beta CDR3 regions from RNA transcripts. Primed by the HTBI set, a first-round RT-PCR was run on the TCR CDR3. TCRdb re-derived calls from the multiplex PCR reads in MiXCR, one entry per CDR3 protein. The top ten clones hold roughly 35% of a sample with around 350,000 distinct CDR3 sequences, 17% of them seen once.

The TCR originated in a woman between 25 and 40 years old with Graves' hyperthyroidism that later progressed to Graves' ophthalmopathy. V and J are TRBV27 and TRBJ1-1; D is ambiguous. Sample: blood. CDR3 amino acids: CASSFLGENTEAFF. DNA for the CDR3: TGTGCCAGCAGTTTCCTGGGCGAGAACACTGAAGCTTTCTTT.